Following are 27 T cell receptor beta chains from one sample sequenced in a study of PD-L1 blockade in urothelial cancer. The protocol was immunoSEQ multiplex PCR, while the TCRdb copy is restricted to in-frame clones and leaves out a portion. This repertoire shows around 49,000 clones, about 88% found once; its top ten account for less than 3%. Time point given: peripheral blood 6 weeks after treatment start. Sequencing used PBMCs, obtained around atezolizumab (anti-PD-L1) treatment. Receptor source: a man aged 55-75 years with urothelial cancer.

The chain has TRBV19 and TRBJ1-1; the D gene is possibly TRBD1 (5 bases). The germline V gene has CDR1 LNHDA and CDR2 SQIVND (reference sequence). The V and J ends lost 1 base and 0 bases respectively, with 12 bases between them. This CDR3 has 16 amino acids. Written as DNA, the CDR3 is TGTGCCAGTAGTATAGCTCCCCTCAGGGTGAACACTGAAGCTTTCTTT. Amino acid sequence: CASSIAPLRVNTEAFF.

The chain carries TRBV6-5 and TRBJ2-2; 10 bases line up with TRBD1. CDR1 is MNHEY, CDR2 SVGAGI, per germline. The CDR3 has 14 amino acids. The J segment lost 4 bases and the V segment lost 6 bases, leaving 2 bases of the junction unmatched. The CDR3 DNA reads as TGTGCCAGCAGCGGGACAGGGGTCACCGGGGAGCTGTTTTTT. It codes for CASSGTGVTGELFF.

As DNA, the CDR3 is TGTGCCAGTCTGGGACAGGGGAGTACTGAAGCTTTCTTT. Its translation: CASLGQGSTEAFF. The rearrangement links TRBV2 to TRBJ1-1; TRBD1 matches 10 bases. The CDR3 runs 13 residues. Germline loops: CDR1 SNHLY, CDR2 FYNNEI. Unmatched junction bases numbered 6, after V lost 9 bases and J lost 5 bases.

The chain is built from TRBV10-3 and TRBJ2-7; 8 bases are a match to TRBD2. From germline, CDR1 is ENHRY and CDR2 SYGVKD. The CDR3 length is 15 residues. V was pared by 3 bases and J by 2 bases, with 6 bases of the junction left unmatched. The CDR3 region has the DNA TGTGCCATCAGTGACCCCCAGCGGGGGACCTACGAGCAGTACTTC. This gives the protein CAISDPQRGTYEQYF.

The J gene is TRBJ2-2, the V gene TRBV6-6; D possibly corresponds to TRBD1 (5 bases). The ends were cut back, 4 bases at V and 4 bases at J, with 10 bases in the middle. The CDR3 consists of 14 residues. CDR1 and CDR2 from the germline V gene are MNHNY and SVGAGI (reference sequence). Here the CDR3 reads CASSWSRGTGELFF. As DNA, the CDR3 is TGTGCCAGCAGTTGGTCTAGGGGCACCGGGGAGCTGTTTTTT.

The chain carries TRBV11-2 and TRBJ2-3, with D perhaps TRBD2 (5 bases). V dropped 5 bases and J dropped 4 bases, with 19 bases sitting between them. CDR1 and CDR2 (germline): SGHAT, FQNNGV. This CDR3 contains 16 residues. The CDR3 protein is CASSPARGWVADTQYF. The CDR3 coding sequence is TGTGCCAGCAGCCCAGCGCGAGGGTGGGTTGCAGATACGCAGTATTTT.

The chain is built from TRBV28 and TRBJ2-7; D possibly corresponds to TRBD1 (6 bases). Trimming left V 5 bases short and J 1 base short, with 15 bases between. CDR3 length: 15 amino acids. Germline assignment: CDR1 MDHEN and CDR2 SYDVKM. The CDR3 DNA is TGTGCCAGCAGTCCACCCCGGGGACATTCCTACGAGCAGTACTTC. As protein: CASSPPRGHSYEQYF.

This clone was detected once. V usage is TRBV11-2 and J usage is TRBJ1-2, with a possible D match to TRBD1 (6 bases). The CDR3 is 15 amino acids. CDR1 is SGHAT, CDR2 FQNNGV, per germline. V gave up 0 bases and J gave up 4 bases, with 12 bases separating them. CDR3 residues: CASSLDTGRAYGYTF. In DNA form, the CDR3 reads TGTGCCAGCAGCTTAGATACAGGGCGGGCCTATGGCTACACCTTC.

The chain has TRBV6-4 and TRBJ1-2; 7 bases line up with TRBD1. Germline CDR1 reads MRHNA; CDR2 reads SNTAGT. CDR3 length equals 13 residues. Trimming took 4 bases from V and 7 from J; bases not matched to a gene: 6. The CDR3: CASSATGEVGYTF. CDR3 DNA: TGTGCCAGCAGTGCCACAGGGGAGGTTGGCTACACCTTC.

This rearrangement joins TRBV6-5 to TRBJ1-2; TRBD1 is a possible D gene (6 bases). V was pared by 5 bases and J by 4 bases, with 11 bases between. Germline V gene sequence: CDR1 MNHEY, CDR2 SVGAGI. The CDR3 has 13 residues. The CDR3 reads CASSGQNSYGYTF. The DNA of the CDR3 is TGTGCCAGCAGTGGACAGAATTCCTATGGCTACACCTTC.

The table lists this clone with a few counts. The chain combines TRBV7-9 with TRBJ1-1, with a possible D match to TRBD1 (6 bases). V lost 6 bases and J 7 bases, leaving 12 bases between the germline ends. The CDR3 consists of 12 residues. Germline V lookup: CDR1 SEHNR, CDR2 FQNEAQ (reference sequence). Written as DNA, the CDR3 is TGTGCCAGCAGTGCAGGGGTGGGTGAAGCTTTCTTT. Translating it yields CASSAGVGEAFF.

The chain combines TRBV4-3 with TRBJ1-5; 9 bases agree with TRBD1. Trimming removed 3 bases from V and 7 bases from J; junction bases left unmatched: 4. The CDR3 runs 14 residues. Germline lookup yields CDR1 LGHNA and CDR2 YSLEER. The CDR3 coding sequence is TGCGCCAGCAGCCAGGACAGGGGATGGCAGCCCCAGCATTTT. Translated: CASSQDRGWQPQHF.

This clone has only one observation. This chain joins TRBV12-5 and TRBJ2-5; D may be TRBD1 (5 bases). Germline V gives CDR1 LGHNT, CDR2 FRNRAP. The CDR3 has 17 residues. The V end lost 0 bases, the J end lost 7 bases, and 21 bases lay between the germline ends. This CDR3 is CASGLVPRSTGGATQYF. The DNA of the CDR3 is TGTGCTAGTGGTTTGGTACCCCGTTCGACGGGTGGGGCGACCCAGTACTTC.

The chain links TRBV6-4 to TRBJ1-2, with unresolved D. Deletions cut 4 bases from V and 2 bases from J, with 11 bases between. The CDR3 length is 14 residues. Looked up from germline, CDR1 is MRHNA and CDR2 is SNTAGT. Here the CDR3 reads CASSAGPVNYGYTF. In DNA, the CDR3 is TGTGCCAGCAGTGCCGGTCCGGTGAACTATGGCTACACCTTC.

V is TRBV30 and J is TRBJ1-2, with D possibly being TRBD1 (5 bases). The CDR3 consists of 13 residues. CDR1 and CDR2 (germline): GTSNPN, SVGIG (reference sequence). Between the trimmed V and J ends, which lost 0 bases and 5 bases, there was a span of 10 bases. CDR3 amino acids: CAWSVQALYGYTF. For the CDR3, the DNA is TGTGCCTGGAGTGTACAGGCACTATATGGCTACACCTTC.

This clone was observed a handful of times. The rearrangement links TRBV5-1 to TRBJ1-1; a weak D match, TRBD1 (5 bases). V was pared by 4 bases and J by 3 bases, with 19 bases between. The CDR3 runs to 16 residues. Germline loops: CDR1 SGHRS, CDR2 YFSETQ. The CDR3 loop reads CASSRGGPGGDTEAFF. For the CDR3, the DNA is TGCGCCAGCAGCCGAGGAGGGCCGGGGGGGGACACTGAAGCTTTCTTT.

V gene TRBV28 combines with J gene TRBJ1-3; 9 nucleotides agree with TRBD1. Looked up from germline, CDR1 is MDHEN and CDR2 is SYDVKM. V dropped 5 bases and J dropped 5; count of bases not matched to a gene: 7. This CDR3 is 15 amino acids long. The CDR3 DNA follows: TGTGCCAGCAGTGGGAGGACAGGGGAAAGAAACACCATATATTTT. As protein: CASSGRTGERNTIYF.

By share, this clone ranks as medium-sized (0.01 to 0.1%). This chain connects TRBV4-1 to TRBJ2-1; TRBD2 matches at 13 bases. The J segment lost 7 bases and the V segment lost 5 bases, leaving 5 bases of the junction unmatched. Germline CDR1 MGHRA, CDR2 YSYEKL. The CDR3 covers 15 residues. CDR3 amino acids: CASSLGLAGENEQFF. In DNA form, the CDR3 reads TGCGCCAGCAGCTTAGGACTAGCGGGGGAAAATGAGCAGTTCTTC.

The V call is TRBV6-5, the J call TRBJ2-7, with TRBD1 identical over 10 bases. The CDR3 runs to 15 residues. Looked up from germline, CDR1 is MNHEY and CDR2 is SVGAGI. The J segment lost 3 bases and the V segment lost 5 bases, leaving 7 bases of the junction unmatched. The CDR3 loop reads CASSPSRTGGYEQYF. CDR3 coding DNA: TGTGCCAGCAGTCCTAGTAGGACAGGGGGCTACGAGCAGTACTTC.

V is TRBV13 and J is TRBJ2-5, with 12 bases fitting TRBD1. The CDR3 consists of 16 residues. The V gene end was trimmed by 5 bases and the J gene end by 4 bases; junction bases not matched to a gene: 8. Germline CDR1 is PRHDT and CDR2 is FYEKMQ (reference sequence). CDR3 loop: CASSAGTGGWRETQYF. CDR3 sequence (DNA): TGTGCCAGCAGCGCGGGGACAGGGGGCTGGAGAGAGACCCAGTACTTC.

This clone was seen more than once but under ten times. The chain is built from TRBV7-2 and TRBJ2-5, with 11 nucleotides matching TRBD2. Trimming removed 1 base from V and 1 base from J; junction bases left unmatched: 5. CDR1 is SGHTA and CDR2 is FQGNSA in the germline V gene. The CDR3 runs to 17 residues. The CDR3 protein is CASSLVRLAGGQETQYF. Written as DNA, the CDR3 is TGTGCCAGCAGCTTAGTTCGGCTAGCGGGGGGCCAAGAGACCCAGTACTTC.

The genes are TRBV4-1 and TRBJ2-7; 13 nucleotides match TRBD2. Germline V CDR1 and CDR2: MGHRA, YSYEKL. J lost 4 bases, V lost 4 bases, and 10 bases had no gene match. The CDR3 is 17 amino acids. The CDR3, as DNA: TGCGCCAGCAGCCCCCGAGGACTAGCGGGAGAAGGGTACGAGCAGTACTTC. The encoded protein is CASSPRGLAGEGYEQYF.

This chain uses TRBV29-1 with TRBJ2-3, with TRBD1 as a possible D gene (5 bases). CDR1 is SQVTM, CDR2 ANQGSEA, per germline. This CDR3 region has 15 residues. The V gene lost 4 bases and the J gene lost 2 bases, with 16 bases spanning the gap. Written as DNA, the CDR3 is TGCAGCGTTGCTCAGCAGGACATCCCCACAGATACGCAGTATTTT. Its translation: CSVAQQDIPTDTQYF.

The chain recombines TRBV29-1 with TRBJ2-1; possibly TRBD2 for D (6 bases). Germline V gives CDR1 SQVTM, CDR2 ANQGSEA. Trimming removed 0 bases from V and 11 bases from J, with 11 bases in between. This CDR3 comprises 12 residues. The CDR3 loop reads CSVEEGGTKQFF. CDR3 sequence (DNA): TGCAGCGTTGAAGAGGGCGGGACCAAGCAGTTCTTC.

The V call is TRBV6-1, the J call TRBJ2-1, with a possible D match to TRBD1 (6 bases). This CDR3 spans 15 amino acids. Germline CDR1 reads MNHNS; CDR2 reads SASEGT. The V end was cut by 8 bases, the J end by 6 bases, with 20 bases between. The CDR3 loop reads CASGMGLKGVNEQFF. CDR3 DNA: TGTGCCAGCGGTATGGGGCTAAAGGGGGTCAATGAGCAGTTCTTC.

The chain couples TRBV5-6 to TRBJ2-7, with 8 bases that match TRBD1. Trimming removed 0 bases from V and 9 bases from J; junction bases left unmatched: 5. From germline, CDR1 is SGHDT and CDR2 YYEEEE. CDR3 size: 13 residues. The CDR3 coding sequence is TGTGCCAGCAGCTTGGGACAGGGGCCGCGGCAGTACTTC. It is translated as CASSLGQGPRQYF.

The gene calls are TRBV19 and TRBJ1-4; 9 bases fit TRBD1. CDR1 is LNHDA, CDR2 SQIVND, per germline (reference sequence). This CDR3 region has 15 residues. V was clipped by 4 bases and J by 10 bases; unmatched bases: 10. CDR3 DNA: TGTGCCAGTAGTACGGTGCTGGGACAGGGTGGAAAACTGTTTTTT. As protein: CASSTVLGQGGKLFF.